The following is a TCR beta chain sequence with its context. The CDR3 is made up of 12 amino acids. Trimming took 5 bases from V and 2 from J, leaving 7 bases between them. Germline loops: CDR1 ENHRY, CDR2 SYGVKD. PCR involved 60 Vbeta and 13 Jbeta primers. Here immunoSEQ multiplex PCR was the method, and the copy in TCRdb shows in-frame clones only, minus some. The sample includes 55,000 to 75,000 clones, around 80% of them seen just once. The sample is drawn from a study of cytomegalovirus exposure and HLA in healthy donors. This TCR was sampled from a girl aged 5 to 17 in good health and CMV-seropositive. Sequencing was performed on PBMCs. The V gene is TRBV10-3, the J gene TRBJ2-7; no clear D gene. The CDR3 region is CAISQAPYEQYF. The CDR3 DNA sequence: TGTGCCATCAGTCAGGCCCCCTACGAGCAGTACTTC.